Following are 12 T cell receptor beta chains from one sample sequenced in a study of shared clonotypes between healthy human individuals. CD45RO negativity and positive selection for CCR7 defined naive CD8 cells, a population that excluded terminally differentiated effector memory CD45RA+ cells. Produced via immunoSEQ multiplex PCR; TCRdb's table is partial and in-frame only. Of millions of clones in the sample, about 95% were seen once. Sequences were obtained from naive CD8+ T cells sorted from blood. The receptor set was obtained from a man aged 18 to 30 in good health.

The CDR3 coding sequence is TGCGCCAGCAGCCAAGTCGAGGTTCAGCAGTTCTTC. Its translation is CASSQVEVQQFF. The J gene is TRBJ2-1, the V gene TRBV4-1, with unresolved D. Germline CDR1 is MGHRA and CDR2 is YSYEKL. The length of the CDR3 is 12 residues. The V end was cut by 1 base, the J end by 11 bases, with 9 bases between.

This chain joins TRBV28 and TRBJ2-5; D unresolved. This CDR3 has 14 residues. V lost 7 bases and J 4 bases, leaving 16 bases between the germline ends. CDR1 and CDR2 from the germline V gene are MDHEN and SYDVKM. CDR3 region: CASTPPREGETQYF. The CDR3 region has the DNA TGTGCCAGCACCCCGCCGCGAGAAGGAGAGACCCAGTACTTC.

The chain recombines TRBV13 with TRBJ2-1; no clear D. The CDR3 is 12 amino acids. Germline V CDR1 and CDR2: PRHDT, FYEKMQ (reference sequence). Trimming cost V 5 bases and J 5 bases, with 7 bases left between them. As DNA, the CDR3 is TGTGCCAGCAGCCACGCGGACAATGAGCAGTTCTTC. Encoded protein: CASSHADNEQFF.

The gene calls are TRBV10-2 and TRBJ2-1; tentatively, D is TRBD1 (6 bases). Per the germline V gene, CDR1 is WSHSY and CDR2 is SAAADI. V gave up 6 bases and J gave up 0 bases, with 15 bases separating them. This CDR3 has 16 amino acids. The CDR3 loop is CASRLQGMSSYNEQFF. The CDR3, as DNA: TGCGCCAGCAGACTGCAGGGGATGAGCTCCTACAATGAGCAGTTCTTC.

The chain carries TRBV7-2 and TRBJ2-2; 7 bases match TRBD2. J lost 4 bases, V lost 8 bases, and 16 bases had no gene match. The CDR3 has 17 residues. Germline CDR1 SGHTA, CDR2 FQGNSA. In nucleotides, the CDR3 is TGTGCCAGCGTCGAGAGGGGCGGACTAGTAGCCACCGGGGAGCTGTTTTTT. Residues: CASVERGGLVATGELFF. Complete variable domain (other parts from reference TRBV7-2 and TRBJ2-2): GAGVSQSPSNKVTEKGKDVELRCDPISGHTALYWYRQSLGQGLEFLIYFQGNSAPDKSGLPSDRFSAERTGGSVSTLTIQRTQQEDSAVYLCASVERGGLVATGELFFGEGSRLTVL.

The CDR3 nucleotides read TGTGCCAGCAGTGAACAGGCTGAAGCTTTCTTT. Translation gives CASSEQAEAFF. The genes are TRBV6-1 and TRBJ1-1; D call uncertain. Germline CDR1 is MNHNS and CDR2 is SASEGT. V was pared by 2 bases and J by 6 bases, with 4 bases between. The CDR3 is made up of 11 amino acids.

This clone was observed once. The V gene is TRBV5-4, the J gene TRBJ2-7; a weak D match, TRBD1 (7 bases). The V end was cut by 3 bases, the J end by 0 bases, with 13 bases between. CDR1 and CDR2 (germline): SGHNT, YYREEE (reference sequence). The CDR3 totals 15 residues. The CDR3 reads CASSSLQGGSYEQYF. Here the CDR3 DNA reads TGTGCCAGCAGCTCCCTCCAGGGGGGCTCCTACGAGCAGTACTTC.

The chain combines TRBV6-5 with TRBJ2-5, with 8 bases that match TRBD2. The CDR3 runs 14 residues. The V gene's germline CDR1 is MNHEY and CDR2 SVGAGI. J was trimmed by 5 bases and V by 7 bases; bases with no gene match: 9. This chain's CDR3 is CASTIAGSAETQYF. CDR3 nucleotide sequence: TGTGCCAGCACCATAGCGGGGTCGGCGGAGACCCAGTACTTC.

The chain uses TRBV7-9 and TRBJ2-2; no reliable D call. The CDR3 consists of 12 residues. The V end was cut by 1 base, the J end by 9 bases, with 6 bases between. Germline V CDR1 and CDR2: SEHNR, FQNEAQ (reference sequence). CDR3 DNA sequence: TGTGCCAGCAGCTTAGTGGGTTGGGAGCTGTTTTTT. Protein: CASSLVGWELFF.

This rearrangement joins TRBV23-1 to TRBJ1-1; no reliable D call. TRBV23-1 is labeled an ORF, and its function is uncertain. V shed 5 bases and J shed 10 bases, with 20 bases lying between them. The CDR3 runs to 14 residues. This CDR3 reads CASSSQSPSMGAFF. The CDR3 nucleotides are TGCGCCAGCAGTTCCCAGTCTCCTTCTATGGGAGCTTTCTTT.

For the CDR3, the DNA is TGTGCCAGCAGCTATACAGGGGGGGAAGAGACCCAGTACTTC. This translates into CASSYTGGEETQYF. The V call is TRBV7-9, the J call TRBJ2-5, with D possibly being TRBD1 (8 bases). The length of the CDR3 is 14 residues. Trimming took off 4 bases at V and 3 bases at J, with 12 bases between the two ends. Germline V gene lookup returns CDR1 SEHNR and CDR2 FQNEAQ (reference sequence).

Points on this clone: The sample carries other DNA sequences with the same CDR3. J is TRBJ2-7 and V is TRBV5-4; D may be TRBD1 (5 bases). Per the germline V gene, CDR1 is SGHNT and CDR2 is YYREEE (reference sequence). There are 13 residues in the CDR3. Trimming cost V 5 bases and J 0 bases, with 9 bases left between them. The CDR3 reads CASRSRGSYEQYF. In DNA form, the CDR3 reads TGTGCCAGCAGATCAAGGGGCTCCTACGAGCAGTACTTC.